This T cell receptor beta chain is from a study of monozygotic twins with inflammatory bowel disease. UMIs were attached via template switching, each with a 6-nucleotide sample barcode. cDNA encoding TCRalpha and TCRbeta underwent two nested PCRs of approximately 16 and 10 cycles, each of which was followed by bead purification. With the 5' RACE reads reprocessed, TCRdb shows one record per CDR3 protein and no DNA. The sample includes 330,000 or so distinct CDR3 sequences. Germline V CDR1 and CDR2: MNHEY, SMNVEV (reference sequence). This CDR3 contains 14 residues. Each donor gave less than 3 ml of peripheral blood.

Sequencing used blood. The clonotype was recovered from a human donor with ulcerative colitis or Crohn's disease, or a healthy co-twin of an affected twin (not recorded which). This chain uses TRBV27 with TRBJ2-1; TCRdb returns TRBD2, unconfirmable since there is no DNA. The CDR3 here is CASSLSLAGGEQFF.